The rows below give T cell receptor beta chains drawn from one sample of a study of blood T cell dynamics during melanoma immunotherapy. Method: immunoSEQ multiplex PCR; TCRdb's copy keeps in-frame clones and lacks some. The data show approximately 23,000 clones, roughly nine tenths seen once. Here the sequenced sample was blood, taken from a patient treated with checkpoint blockade. The receptor set was obtained from a human donor with melanoma. Both conserved end residues are trimmed from each CDR3. D genes are given only for firm matches. Size values are once, few and many counts, or a class for expanded clones, and some rows have none.

TRBD2 TRBV19 NA ASSLAGVLYEQF
TRBD2 TRBV28 NA ASRASGSGSYNEQF
NA TRBV5-8 few ASSLGNIQY
TRBD2 TRBV28 NA ASSSSGLSTDTQY
TRBD1 TRBV4-2 NA ASSQDLMATGGFTEAF
NA TRBV9 NA ASSAFPLTPGRNTIY
NA TRBV5-1 once ASSLRPGDQPQH
NA TRBV5-4 NA ASSYRDPPYEQY
NA TRBV10-3 once AISQGNEQF
TRBD2 TRBV6-1 NA ASSEPSGRANEQF
NA TRBV19 NA ASSILGDSRTTNYGYT
TRBD1 TRBV5-6 NA ASSLGQRTFTEAF
NA TRBV6-5 NA ASSHTELAYEQY
TRBD1 TRBV2 NA ASSGSRTGGGYGYT
NA TRBV29-1 NA SATGTEGEKLF
NA TRBV7-2 NA ASSPPGANVLT
TRBD1 TRBV4-1 NA ASSQDPGQGRREKLF
TRBD1 TRBV30 NA AWSLGQGHEAF
NA TRBV7-8 NA ASSLTSSGELF
NA TRBV6-1 NA ASSYGGKRTEAF
TRBD1 TRBV7-2 NA ASSLGSGGGGETQY
TRBD1 TRBV28 few ASTIPGTGYEQY
NA TRBV19 NA ASSMRGGNTIY
NA TRBV28 NA ASSTAGTAGHEQY
NA TRBV6-5 once ASSYRQPTELF
NA TRBV2 NA ASRSGMNTEAF
NA TRBV18 NA ASSEAVKQETQY
NA TRBV18 NA ASSPLGSGSYNEQF
NA TRBV5-4 NA ASSPAPGKNTEAF
NA TRBV19 few ASSMNGNSGNTIY
TRBD2 TRBV19 NA ASSRREGTQY
TRBD1 TRBV14 NA ASSTRDSPYTEAF
TRBD2 TRBV7-3 few ASSSITGGEQY